The T cell receptor beta chain under discussion was sequenced for a study of T-cell memory formation after mild COVID-19. Worth noting for this clonotype: What it recognizes is unknown.

General observations from the study: Pre-infection memory harbored some responding clones, suggesting cross-reactive memory joined. Day 15 to 85 contracting clones showed balanced CD4/CD8; day 15 to 37 expanders favored CD4+.

TCRdb reprocessed the 5' RACE reads via MiXCR and lists one record per CDR3 protein. The data contain approximately 500,000 distinct CDR3 sequences, around a quarter of them seen just once; the ten biggest clones take up about 12%. V trimming: 4 bases; J trimming: 15 bases; junction bases outside the gene matches: 4. The CDR3 sequence is 11 residues long. The germline CDR1 and CDR2 sequences are LNHDA and SQIVND (reference sequence). The chain carries TRBV19 and TRBJ2-4, with TRBD1 matching 9 bases. Sequenced material: PBMCs or a T cell subset sorted from them (not recorded which). The TCR comes from an adult woman who had mild COVID-19 (a few samples of this study predate the infection). Cell type and time point are not known. CDR3 DNA: TGTGCCAGTAGTAAACAGGGGGCTCTGTACTTC. It is translated as CASSKQGALYF.